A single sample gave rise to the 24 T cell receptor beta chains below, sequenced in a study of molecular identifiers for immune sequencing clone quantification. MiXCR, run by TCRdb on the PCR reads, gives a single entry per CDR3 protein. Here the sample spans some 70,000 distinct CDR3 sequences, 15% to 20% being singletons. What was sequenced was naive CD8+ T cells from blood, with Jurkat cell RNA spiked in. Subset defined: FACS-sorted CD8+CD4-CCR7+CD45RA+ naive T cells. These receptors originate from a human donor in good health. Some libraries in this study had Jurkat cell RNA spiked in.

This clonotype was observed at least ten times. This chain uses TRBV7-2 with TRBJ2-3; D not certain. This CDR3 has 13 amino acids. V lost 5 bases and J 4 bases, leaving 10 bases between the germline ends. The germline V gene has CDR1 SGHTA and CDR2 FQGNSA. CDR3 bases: TGTGCCAGCAGCCCAAGTTCTTCAGATACGCAGTATTTT. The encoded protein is CASSPSSSDTQYF.

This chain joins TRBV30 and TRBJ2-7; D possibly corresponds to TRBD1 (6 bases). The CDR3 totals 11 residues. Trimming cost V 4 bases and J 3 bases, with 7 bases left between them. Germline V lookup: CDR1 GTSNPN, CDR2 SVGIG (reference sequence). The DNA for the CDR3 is TGTGCCTGGACAGGGGTCTACGAGCAGTACTTC. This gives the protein CAWTGVYEQYF.

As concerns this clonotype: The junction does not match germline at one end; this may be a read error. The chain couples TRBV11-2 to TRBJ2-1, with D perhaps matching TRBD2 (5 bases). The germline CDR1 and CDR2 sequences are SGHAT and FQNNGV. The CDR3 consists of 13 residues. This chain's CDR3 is CASSSTTHNVQFF. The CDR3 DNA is TGTGCCAGCAGCTCGACTACTCACAATGTGCAGTTCTTC.

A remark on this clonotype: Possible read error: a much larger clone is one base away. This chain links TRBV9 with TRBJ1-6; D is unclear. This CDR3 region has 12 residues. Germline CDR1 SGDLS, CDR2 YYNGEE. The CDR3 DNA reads TGTGCCAGCAGCGTGCTCAGCTCACCCCTCCGCTTT. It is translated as CASSVLSSPLRF.

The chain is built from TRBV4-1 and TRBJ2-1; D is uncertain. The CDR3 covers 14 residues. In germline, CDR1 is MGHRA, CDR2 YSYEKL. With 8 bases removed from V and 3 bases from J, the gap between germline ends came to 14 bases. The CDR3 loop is CASAHEKNYNEQFF. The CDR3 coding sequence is TGCGCCAGCGCTCACGAAAAGAACTACAATGAGCAGTTCTTC.

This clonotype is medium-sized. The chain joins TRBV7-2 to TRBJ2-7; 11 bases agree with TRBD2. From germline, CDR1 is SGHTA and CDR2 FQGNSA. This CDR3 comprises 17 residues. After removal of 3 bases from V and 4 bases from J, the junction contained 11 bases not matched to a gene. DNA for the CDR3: TGTGCCAGCAGCTTGGGATCACCGGGACTAGCGGAGTACGAGCAGTACTTC. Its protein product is CASSLGSPGLAEYEQYF.

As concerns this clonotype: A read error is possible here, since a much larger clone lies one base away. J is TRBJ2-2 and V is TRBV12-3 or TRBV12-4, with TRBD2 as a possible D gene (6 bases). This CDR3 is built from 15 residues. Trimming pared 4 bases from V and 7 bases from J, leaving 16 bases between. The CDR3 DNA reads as TGTGCCAGCAGTTCCCCCCCCACGGGAGACGGGGAGCTGTTTTTT. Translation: CASSSPPTGDGELFF.

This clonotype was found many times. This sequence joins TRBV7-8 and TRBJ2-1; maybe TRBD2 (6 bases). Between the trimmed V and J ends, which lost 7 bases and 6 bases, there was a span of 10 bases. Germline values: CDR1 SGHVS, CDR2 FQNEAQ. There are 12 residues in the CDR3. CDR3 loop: CASTGSSNEQFF. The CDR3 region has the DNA TGTGCCAGCACCGGGAGCTCCAATGAGCAGTTCTTC.

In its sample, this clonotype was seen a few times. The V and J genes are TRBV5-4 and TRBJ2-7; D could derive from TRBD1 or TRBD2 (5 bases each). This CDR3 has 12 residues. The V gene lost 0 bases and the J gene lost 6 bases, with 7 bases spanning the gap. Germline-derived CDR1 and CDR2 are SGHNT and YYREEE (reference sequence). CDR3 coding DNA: TGTGCCAGCAGCTTGGCCGGGACCGAGCAGTACTTC. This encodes CASSLAGTEQYF.

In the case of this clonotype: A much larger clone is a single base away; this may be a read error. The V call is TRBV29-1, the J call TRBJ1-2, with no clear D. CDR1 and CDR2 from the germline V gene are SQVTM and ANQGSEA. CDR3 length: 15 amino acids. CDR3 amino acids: CSVESRDPDHYGYAF. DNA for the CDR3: TGCAGCGTTGAAAGTCGGGATCCTGACCACTATGGCTACGCCTTC.

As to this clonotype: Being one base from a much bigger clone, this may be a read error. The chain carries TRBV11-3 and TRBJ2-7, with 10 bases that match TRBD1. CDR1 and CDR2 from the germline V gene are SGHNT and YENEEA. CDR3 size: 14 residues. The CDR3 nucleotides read TGTGCCAGCAGCTTAGTGACAGGGGGCAACGAGCAGCACTTC. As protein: CASSLVTGGNEQHF.

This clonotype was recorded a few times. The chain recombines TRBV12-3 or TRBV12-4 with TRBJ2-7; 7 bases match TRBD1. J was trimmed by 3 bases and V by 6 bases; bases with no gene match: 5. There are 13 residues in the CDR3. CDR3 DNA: TGTGCCAGCAGCCCAGGGACAGTCTACGAGCAGTACTTC. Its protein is CASSPGTVYEQYF.

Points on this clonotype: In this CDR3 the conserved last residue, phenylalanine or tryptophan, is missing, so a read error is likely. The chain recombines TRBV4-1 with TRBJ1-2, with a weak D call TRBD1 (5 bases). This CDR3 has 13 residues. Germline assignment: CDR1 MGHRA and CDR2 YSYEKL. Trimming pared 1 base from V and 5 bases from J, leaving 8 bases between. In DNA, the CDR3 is TGCGCCAGCAGCCAAGTGGACACTTATGGCTACACCTCC. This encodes CASSQVDTYGYTS.

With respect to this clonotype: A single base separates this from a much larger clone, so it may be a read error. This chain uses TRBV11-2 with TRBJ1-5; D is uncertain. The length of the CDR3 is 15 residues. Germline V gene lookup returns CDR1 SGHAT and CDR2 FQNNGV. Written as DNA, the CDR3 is TGTGCCAGCAGCCCTTCCCTTTCCCTCAATCAGCCCCGGCATTTT. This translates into CASSPSLSLNQPRHF.

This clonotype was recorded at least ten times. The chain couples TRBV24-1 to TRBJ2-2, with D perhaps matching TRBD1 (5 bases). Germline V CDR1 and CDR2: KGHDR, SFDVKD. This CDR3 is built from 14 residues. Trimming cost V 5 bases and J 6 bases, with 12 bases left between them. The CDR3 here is CATSALPGSGELFF. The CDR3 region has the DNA TGTGCCACCAGTGCCCTGCCAGGGTCCGGGGAGCTGTTTTTT.

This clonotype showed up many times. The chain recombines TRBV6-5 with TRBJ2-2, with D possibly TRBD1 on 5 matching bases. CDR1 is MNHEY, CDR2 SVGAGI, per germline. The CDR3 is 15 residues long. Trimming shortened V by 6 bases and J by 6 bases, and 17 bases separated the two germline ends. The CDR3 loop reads CASSSGHIGAGELFF. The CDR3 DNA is TGTGCCAGCAGCTCCGGGCACATAGGGGCCGGGGAGCTGTTTTTT.

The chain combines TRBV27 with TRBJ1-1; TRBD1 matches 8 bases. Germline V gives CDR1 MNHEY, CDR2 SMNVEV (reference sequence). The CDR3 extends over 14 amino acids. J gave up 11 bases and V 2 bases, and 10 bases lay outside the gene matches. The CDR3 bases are TGTGCCAGCAGTTTAGGACAGGGTTTGCGTGCGGCTTTCTTT. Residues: CASSLGQGLRAAFF.

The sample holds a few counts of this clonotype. The CDR3 loop is CASSMTGDPYNEQFF. CDR3 DNA: TGTGCCAGTAGTATGACAGGGGACCCCTACAATGAGCAGTTCTTC. The chain couples TRBV19 to TRBJ2-1, with 8 bases that match TRBD1. Losses at the gene ends were 3 bases for V and 2 bases for J; bases not matched to a gene: 3. CDR3 length equals 15 residues. Germline V gene sequence: CDR1 LNHDA, CDR2 SQIVND (reference sequence). Drawing the rest from reference TRBV19 and TRBJ2-1, the complete variable domain is DGGITQSPKYLFRKEGQNVTLSCEQNLNHDAMYWYRQDPGQGLRLIYYSQIVNDFQKGDIAEGYSVSREKKESFPLTVTSAQKNPTAFYLCASSMTGDPYNEQFFGPGTRLTVL.

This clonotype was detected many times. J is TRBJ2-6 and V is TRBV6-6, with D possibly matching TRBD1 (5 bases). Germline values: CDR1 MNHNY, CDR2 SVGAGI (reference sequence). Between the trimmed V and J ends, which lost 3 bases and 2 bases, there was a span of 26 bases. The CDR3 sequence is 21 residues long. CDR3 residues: CASSYGPQARGTSPGANVLTF. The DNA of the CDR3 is TGTGCCAGCAGTTATGGCCCCCAGGCAAGGGGTACGAGCCCTGGGGCCAACGTCCTGACTTTC.

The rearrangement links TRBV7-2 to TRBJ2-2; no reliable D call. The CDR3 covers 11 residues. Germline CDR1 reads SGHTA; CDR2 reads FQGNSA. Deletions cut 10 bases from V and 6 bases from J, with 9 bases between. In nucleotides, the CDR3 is TGTGCCATACATGGGGCCGGGGAGCTGTTTTTT. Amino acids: CAIHGAGELFF.

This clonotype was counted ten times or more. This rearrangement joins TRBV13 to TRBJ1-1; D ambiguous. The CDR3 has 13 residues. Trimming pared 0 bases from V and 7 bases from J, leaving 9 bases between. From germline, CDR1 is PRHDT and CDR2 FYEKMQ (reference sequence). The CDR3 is CASSLGVALEAFF. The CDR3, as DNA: TGTGCCAGCAGCTTAGGCGTAGCACTTGAAGCTTTCTTT.

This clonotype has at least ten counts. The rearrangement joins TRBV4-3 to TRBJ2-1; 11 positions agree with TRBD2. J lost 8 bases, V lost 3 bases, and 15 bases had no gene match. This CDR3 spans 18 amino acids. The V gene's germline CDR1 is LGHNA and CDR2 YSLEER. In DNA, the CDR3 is TGCGCCAGCAGCCACGGAGTTCGACTAGCGGGAAGGGGCGATGAGCAGTTCTTC. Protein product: CASSHGVRLAGRGDEQFF.

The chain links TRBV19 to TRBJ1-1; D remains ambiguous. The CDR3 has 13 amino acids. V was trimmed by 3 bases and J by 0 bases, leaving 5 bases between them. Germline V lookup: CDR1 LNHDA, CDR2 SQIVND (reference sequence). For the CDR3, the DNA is TGTGCCAGTAGTATTTCCATGAACACTGAAGCTTTCTTT. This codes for CASSISMNTEAFF.

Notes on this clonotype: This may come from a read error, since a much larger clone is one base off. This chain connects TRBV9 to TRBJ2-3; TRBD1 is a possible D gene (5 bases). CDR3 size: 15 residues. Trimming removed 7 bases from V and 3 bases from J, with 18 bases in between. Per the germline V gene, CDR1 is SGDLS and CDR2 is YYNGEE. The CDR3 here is CASGLTASATDTQYF. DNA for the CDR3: TGTGCCAGCGGCTTGACAGCATCGGCGACAGATACGCAGTATTTT.